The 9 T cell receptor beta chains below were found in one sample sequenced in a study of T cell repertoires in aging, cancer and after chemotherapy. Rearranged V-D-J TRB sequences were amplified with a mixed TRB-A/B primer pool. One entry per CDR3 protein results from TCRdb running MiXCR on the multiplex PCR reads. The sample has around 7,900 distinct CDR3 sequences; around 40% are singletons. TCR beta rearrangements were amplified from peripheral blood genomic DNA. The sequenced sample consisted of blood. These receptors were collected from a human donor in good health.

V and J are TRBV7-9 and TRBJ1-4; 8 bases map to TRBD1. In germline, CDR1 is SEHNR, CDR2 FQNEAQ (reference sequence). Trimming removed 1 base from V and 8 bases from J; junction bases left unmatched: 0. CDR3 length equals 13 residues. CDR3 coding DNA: TGTGCCAGCAGCTTAGACAGGGGGGAAAAACTGTTTTTT. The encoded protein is CASSLDRGEKLFF.

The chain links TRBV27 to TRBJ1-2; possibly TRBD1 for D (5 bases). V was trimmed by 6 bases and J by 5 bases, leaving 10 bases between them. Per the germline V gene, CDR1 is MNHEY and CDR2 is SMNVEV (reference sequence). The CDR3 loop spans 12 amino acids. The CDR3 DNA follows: TGTGCCAGCAGGACAGCCCCATATGGCTACACCTTC. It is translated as CASRTAPYGYTF.

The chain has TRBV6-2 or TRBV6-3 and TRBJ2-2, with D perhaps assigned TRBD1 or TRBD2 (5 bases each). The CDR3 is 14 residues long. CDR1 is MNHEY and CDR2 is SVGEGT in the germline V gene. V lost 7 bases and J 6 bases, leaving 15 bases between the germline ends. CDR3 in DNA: TGTGCCAGCATCCGGGGCCTAGTCGCCGGGGAGCTGTTTTTT. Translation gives CASIRGLVAGELFF.

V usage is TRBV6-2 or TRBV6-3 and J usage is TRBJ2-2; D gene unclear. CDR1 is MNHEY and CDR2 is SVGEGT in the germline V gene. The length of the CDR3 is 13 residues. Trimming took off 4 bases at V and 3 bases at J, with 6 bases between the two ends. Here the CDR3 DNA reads TGTGCCAGCAGTTCGGGTGACACCGGGGAGCTGTTTTTT. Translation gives CASSSGDTGELFF.

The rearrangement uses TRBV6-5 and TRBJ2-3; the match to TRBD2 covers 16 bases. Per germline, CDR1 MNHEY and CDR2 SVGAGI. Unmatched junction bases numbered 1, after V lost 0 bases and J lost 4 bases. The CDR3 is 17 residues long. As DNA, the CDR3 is TGTGCCAGCAGTTACTCGGGACTAGCGGGGGGGCCAGATACGCAGTATTTT. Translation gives CASSYSGLAGGPDTQYF.

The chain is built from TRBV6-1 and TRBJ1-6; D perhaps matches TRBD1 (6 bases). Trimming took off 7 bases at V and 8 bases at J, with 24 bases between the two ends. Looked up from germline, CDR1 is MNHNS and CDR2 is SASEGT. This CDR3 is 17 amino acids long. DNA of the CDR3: TGTGCCAGCATCTTATATACAGGGAGGGACTTTTATTCACCCCTCCACTTT. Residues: CASILYTGRDFYSPLHF.

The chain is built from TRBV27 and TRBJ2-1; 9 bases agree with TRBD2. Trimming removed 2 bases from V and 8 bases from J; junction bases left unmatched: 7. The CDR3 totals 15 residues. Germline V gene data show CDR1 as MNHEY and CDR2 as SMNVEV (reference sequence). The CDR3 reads CASSLMLAGADEQFF. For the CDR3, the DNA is TGTGCCAGCAGTTTAATGTTAGCGGGAGCCGATGAGCAGTTCTTC.

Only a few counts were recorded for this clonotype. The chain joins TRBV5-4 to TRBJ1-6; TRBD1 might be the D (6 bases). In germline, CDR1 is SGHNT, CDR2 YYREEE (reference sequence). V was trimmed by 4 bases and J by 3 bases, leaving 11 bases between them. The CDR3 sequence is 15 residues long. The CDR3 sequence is CASSVQGIYNSPLHF. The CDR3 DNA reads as TGTGCCAGCAGCGTGCAGGGGATCTATAATTCACCCCTCCACTTT.

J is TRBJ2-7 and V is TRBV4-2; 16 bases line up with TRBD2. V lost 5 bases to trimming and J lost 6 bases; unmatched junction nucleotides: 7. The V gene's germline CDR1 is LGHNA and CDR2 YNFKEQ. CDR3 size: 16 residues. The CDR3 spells CASSLGTSGGAGEQYF. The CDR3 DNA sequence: TGTGCCAGCAGCTTAGGGACTAGCGGGGGGGCAGGCGAGCAGTACTTC.